One and the same sample provided the 28 T cell receptor beta chains below, sequenced in a study of beta chain features in type 1 diabetes. Overall study findings and caveats: All four CD4+ subsets of Type 1 diabetes patients contained TCRB CDR3s that were moderately but significantly shorter.

The sequenced template was cDNA made from the entire isolated RNA. Produced via immunoSEQ multiplex PCR; TCRdb's table is partial and in-frame only. This table holds under 400,000 clones, around 12% found once. Their cognate antigens are unknown. Input material: naive CD4+ T cells from blood. The receptors shown here come from a woman aged 18-29 years with type 1 diabetes.

This clone was observed a few times. The chain combines TRBV27 with TRBJ1-5; D is undetermined. V lost 4 bases, J lost 0 bases, and 7 bases lay in between. Germline CDR1 and CDR2: MNHEY and SMNVEV (reference sequence). This CDR3 has 14 amino acids. CDR3 protein: CASSWSYSNQPQHF. The CDR3 DNA sequence: TGTGCCAGCAGTTGGAGCTATAGCAATCAGCCCCAGCATTTT.

The rearrangement links TRBV5-6 to TRBJ2-1; D is perhaps TRBD2 (7 bases). The V gene lost 1 base and the J gene lost 2 bases, with 13 bases spanning the gap. The CDR3 covers 16 residues. CDR1 SGHDT and CDR2 YYEEEE come from the germline V gene. CDR3 sequence: CASSLWEGGPYNEQFF. Here the CDR3 DNA reads TGTGCCAGCAGCTTGTGGGAGGGGGGTCCCTACAATGAGCAGTTCTTC.

The sample holds a few counts of this clone. This chain joins TRBV18 and TRBJ2-7; D is possibly TRBD2 (6 bases). Germline V gene sequence: CDR1 KGHSH, CDR2 LQKENI. The CDR3 loop spans 14 amino acids. The V and J ends lost 3 bases and 1 base respectively, with 10 bases between them. DNA of the CDR3: TGTGCCAGCTCACCCGCCGGGACTTCCTACGAGCAGTACTTC. It encodes CASSPAGTSYEQYF.

This clone has just a few counts. The chain recombines TRBV7-9 with TRBJ2-7; D may be TRBD1 (6 bases). Germline CDR1 reads SEHNR; CDR2 reads FQNEAQ (reference sequence). V was trimmed by 6 bases and J by 0 bases, leaving 15 bases between them. The CDR3 is made up of 15 amino acids. The CDR3 spells CASSYDRTPSYEQYF. CDR3 sequence (DNA): TGTGCCAGCAGTTATGACAGGACCCCCTCCTACGAGCAGTACTTC.

This clone was observed a handful of times. The rearrangement uses TRBV7-3 and TRBJ2-3; D not resolved. Germline values: CDR1 SGHTA, CDR2 FQGTGA. The CDR3 loop spans 13 amino acids. Between the trimmed V and J ends, which lost 4 bases and 5 bases, there was a span of 10 bases. CDR3 sequence (DNA): TGTGCCAGCAGCTCCCACCCGGGAGATACGCAGTATTTT. Translation gives CASSSHPGDTQYF.

This clone was observed a handful of times. Other DNA sequences in the sample encode the same CDR3. The rearrangement uses TRBV18 and TRBJ1-5; 7 bases agree with TRBD1. Germline CDR1 reads KGHSH; CDR2 reads LQKENI. CDR3 size: 15 residues. J lost 3 bases, V lost 1 base, and 3 bases had no gene match. CDR3 loop: CASSPQQGDNQPQHF. The DNA of the CDR3 is TGTGCCAGCTCACCACAGCAGGGGGACAATCAGCCCCAGCATTTT.

This clone came up a few times. The V call is TRBV5-4, the J call TRBJ2-1; TRBD2 is a possible D gene (5 bases). The germline V gene encodes CDR1 SGHNT and CDR2 YYREEE (reference sequence). The CDR3 runs 14 residues. Trimming removed 7 bases at V and 0 bases at J, with 11 bases between. For the CDR3, the DNA is TGTGCCAGCCGAGGGTCGGGCTCCTACAATGAGCAGTTCTTC. As protein: CASRGSGSYNEQFF.

Comments on this clone: Other DNA variants within this sample encode the same CDR3. The rearrangement uses TRBV4-3 and TRBJ2-7; TRBD1 agrees at 8 bases. The CDR3 covers 15 residues. V lost 3 bases to trimming and J lost 1 base; unmatched junction nucleotides: 5. The V gene's germline CDR1 is LGHNA and CDR2 YSLEER. CDR3 nucleotide sequence: TGCGCCAGCAGCCAGGCCGGGACAGGTTCCTACGAGCAGTACTTC. Translation: CASSQAGTGSYEQYF.

The chain combines TRBV7-3 with TRBJ1-1, with D unresolved. The CDR3 totals 15 residues. Germline lookup yields CDR1 SGHTA and CDR2 FQGTGA. The V end was cut by 2 bases, the J end by 0 bases, with 10 bases between. The CDR3 is CASSLSAGMNTEAFF. The DNA for the CDR3 is TGTGCCAGCAGCTTATCGGCAGGTATGAACACTGAAGCTTTCTTT.

The chain has TRBV11-2 and TRBJ2-3; D not certain. Germline V CDR1 and CDR2: SGHAT, FQNNGV. V was shortened by 5 bases and J by 2 bases, with 5 bases between the two germline ends. The CDR3 consists of 12 residues. In DNA form, the CDR3 reads TGTGCCAGCAGCACTACCACAGATACGCAGTATTTT. Protein product: CASSTTTDTQYF.

The table lists this clone with a few counts. The rearrangement joins TRBV15 to TRBJ2-6, with D unclear. The CDR3 is 17 residues long. Germline values: CDR1 LNHNV, CDR2 YYDKDF (reference sequence). Trimming took 3 bases from V and 0 from J, leaving 12 bases between them. The CDR3 reads CATSRRYFRSGANVLTF. The DNA for the CDR3 is TGTGCCACCAGCAGGAGGTACTTCCGCTCTGGGGCCAACGTCCTGACTTTC.

This clone was counted between two and nine times. This chain connects TRBV7-2 to TRBJ2-3, with TRBD1 matching 10 bases. CDR1 and CDR2 (germline): SGHTA, FQGNSA. Unmatched junction bases numbered 8, after V lost 5 bases and J lost 3 bases. This CDR3 has 16 residues. The CDR3, as DNA: TGTGCCAGCAGCCAAGTGACAGGGGGCTGGACAGATACGCAGTATTTT. It codes for CASSQVTGGWTDTQYF. Supplemented by reference TRBV7-2 and TRBJ2-3, the full variable domain reads GAGVSQSPSNKVTEKGKDVELRCDPISGHTALYWYRQSLGQGLEFLIYFQGNSAPDKSGLPSDRFSAERTGGSVSTLTIQRTQQEDSAVYLCASSQVTGGWTDTQYFGPGTRLTVL.

The chain links TRBV5-1 to TRBJ2-1, with D perhaps matching TRBD2 (5 bases). The CDR3 sequence is 12 residues long. Trimming cost V 6 bases and J 8 bases, with 12 bases left between them. Germline CDR1 SGHRS, CDR2 YFSETQ. CDR3 loop: CASNRDRDEQFF. In DNA, the CDR3 is TGCGCCAGCAACCGGGATCGGGATGAGCAGTTCTTC.

The chain joins TRBV7-3 to TRBJ2-3; D is uncertain. The CDR3 covers 12 residues. Trimming pared 5 bases from V and 3 bases from J, leaving 6 bases between. CDR1 is SGHTA and CDR2 is FQGTGA in the germline V gene. In DNA, the CDR3 is TGTGCCAGCAGCCAAACAACAGATACGCAGTATTTT. Protein product: CASSQTTDTQYF.

The V and J genes are TRBV28 and TRBJ1-5; D is possibly TRBD1 (6 bases). This CDR3 has 15 residues. The V end lost 3 bases, the J end lost 6 bases, and 15 bases lay between the germline ends. Germline V CDR1 and CDR2: MDHEN, SYDVKM. The CDR3 reads CASSFGQGTGQPQHF. CDR3 DNA: TGTGCCAGCAGTTTCGGGCAGGGGACGGGTCAGCCCCAGCATTTT.

The genes are TRBV19 and TRBJ2-7, with 7 bases fitting TRBD1. The CDR3 is 14 amino acids. Germline CDR1 and CDR2: LNHDA and SQIVND (reference sequence). The J segment lost 1 base and the V segment lost 5 bases, leaving 5 bases of the junction unmatched. CDR3 in DNA: TGTGCCAGTAGTCCCGAGACAGGGTCCTACGAGCAGTACTTC. Protein product: CASSPETGSYEQYF.

The V gene is TRBV18, the J gene TRBJ1-1; D is perhaps TRBD1 (6 bases). The CDR3 covers 14 residues. The V and J ends lost 2 bases and 5 bases respectively, with 12 bases between them. Germline-derived CDR1 and CDR2 are KGHSH and LQKENI. CDR3 coding DNA: TGTGCCAGCTCACCAAACAGGGTGGGGACTGAAGCTTTCTTT. It yields the protein CASSPNRVGTEAFF. Combining the CDR3 with reference TRBV18 and TRBJ1-1 gives the whole variable domain NAGVMQNPRHLVRRRGQEARLRCSPMKGHSHVYWYRQLPEEGLKFMVYLQKENIIDESGMPKERFSAEFPKEGPSILRIQQVVRGDSAAYFCASSPNRVGTEAFFGQGTRLTVV.

This clone turned up a few times. V usage is TRBV5-4 and J usage is TRBJ2-7; possibly TRBD2 for D (5 bases). The CDR3 is made up of 14 amino acids. V was trimmed by 4 bases and J by 0 bases, leaving 11 bases between them. Germline CDR1 and CDR2: SGHNT and YYREEE (reference sequence). The DNA of the CDR3 is TGTGCCAGCAGCCTCGAGGGTTACTCCTACGAGCAGTACTTC. Translation: CASSLEGYSYEQYF.

This clone came up a few times. The CDR3 protein is CASSFFVGTDTQYF. For the CDR3, the DNA is TGTGCCAGCAGCTTTTTCGTCGGCACAGATACGCAGTATTTT. This chain connects TRBV7-2 to TRBJ2-3; no firm D call. The CDR3 totals 14 residues. Germline V gene sequence: CDR1 SGHTA, CDR2 FQGNSA. V shed 3 bases and J shed 1 base, with 8 bases lying between them.

This clone was seen only a few times. This sequence joins TRBV7-8 and TRBJ2-5; 8 positions agree with TRBD1. The length of the CDR3 is 15 residues. Germline CDR1 is SGHVS and CDR2 is FQNEAQ. V trimming: 0 bases; J trimming: 6 bases; junction bases outside the gene matches: 6. This CDR3 reads CASSLARTGLKTQYF. In DNA form, the CDR3 reads TGTGCCAGCAGCTTAGCCAGGACAGGGTTGAAGACCCAGTACTTC.

The V gene is TRBV5-4, the J gene TRBJ1-4; TRBD1 matches 8 bases. The CDR3 is 13 amino acids. The V segment lost 4 bases and the J segment 7 bases; nucleotides outside the gene matches: 3. Germline values: CDR1 SGHNT, CDR2 YYREEE (reference sequence). The CDR3 region is CASSTGQGEKLFF. The CDR3 DNA reads TGTGCCAGCAGCACCGGACAGGGTGAAAAACTGTTTTTT. Together with reference TRBV5-4 and TRBJ1-4, the CDR3 gives the full variable domain: ETGVTQSPTHLIKTRGQQVTLRCSSQSGHNTVSWYQQALGQGPQFIFQYYREEENGRGNFPPRFSGLQFPNYSSELNVNALELDDSALYLCASSTGQGEKLFFGSGTQLSVL.

This chain joins TRBV29-1 and TRBJ2-2; 8 nucleotides match TRBD2. Looked up from germline, CDR1 is SQVTM and CDR2 is ANQGSEA. Germline trimming cut 4 bases from V and 6 bases from J; bases unmatched to any gene: 10. This CDR3 has 15 amino acids. The CDR3 DNA sequence: TGCAGCGTTGGCCGGGGGGGGGCAAAGGCCGGGGAGCTGTTTTTT. It codes for CSVGRGGAKAGELFF.

CDR3 in amino acids: CASSQGGSGYTF. The CDR3 nucleotides are TGTGCCAGCAGCCAGGGAGGCTCCGGCTACACCTTC. The rearrangement uses TRBV25-1 and TRBJ1-2; D is possibly TRBD1 (5 bases). The germline V gene has CDR1 MGHDK and CDR2 SYGVNS. This CDR3 has 12 residues. The V gene lost 6 bases and the J gene lost 8 bases, with 13 bases spanning the gap.

The rearrangement links TRBV15 to TRBJ2-3; D is unresolved. The ends were cut back, 5 bases at V and 2 bases at J, with 8 bases in the middle. Germline CDR1 and CDR2: LNHNV and YYDKDF (reference sequence). The CDR3 is 13 amino acids. CDR3 in DNA: TGTGCCACCAGCGGCAGAAACACAGATACGCAGTATTTT. This gives the protein CATSGRNTDTQYF.

The chain combines TRBV29-1 with TRBJ1-1; maybe TRBD1 (5 bases). Germline V CDR1 and CDR2: SQVTM, ANQGSEA. There are 14 residues in the CDR3. Trimming shortened V by 5 bases and J by 4 bases, and 17 bases separated the two germline ends. The CDR3, as DNA: TGCAGCGTTTCCCTGAAGATCGGGGGCACTGAAGCTTTCTTT. This gives the protein CSVSLKIGGTEAFF.

This clone was observed a handful of times. The same CDR3 can be traced to other DNA sequences in this sample. This chain joins TRBV7-2 and TRBJ2-7, with a weak D call TRBD1 (6 bases). Trimming shortened V by 2 bases and J by 4 bases, and 9 bases separated the two germline ends. CDR3 length: 13 amino acids. From germline, CDR1 is SGHTA and CDR2 FQGNSA. The CDR3 DNA follows: TGTGCCAGCAGCTTATCCGGACAGTACGAGCAGTACTTC. Its translation: CASSLSGQYEQYF.

This clone was recorded a few times. V usage is TRBV10-3 and J usage is TRBJ2-7, with D possibly matching TRBD2 (5 bases). This CDR3 has 13 amino acids. V was clipped by 3 bases and J by 4 bases, with 10 bases between them. Germline V gene sequence: CDR1 ENHRY, CDR2 SYGVKD. The CDR3 DNA reads as TGTGCCATCAGTGACCCTACGGGGTACGAGCAGTACTTC. It yields the protein CAISDPTGYEQYF.

This clone was seen a few times. The chain couples TRBV15 to TRBJ2-1; 12 bases fit TRBD2. V lost 4 bases, J lost 9 bases, and 13 bases stayed unmatched. This CDR3 comprises 17 residues. Germline V gives CDR1 LNHNV, CDR2 YYDKDF (reference sequence). In DNA, the CDR3 is TGTGCCACCAGCACCAGGGGTCTAGCGGGAGGGCCCGTTGAGCAGTTCTTC. Translation gives CATSTRGLAGGPVEQFF.